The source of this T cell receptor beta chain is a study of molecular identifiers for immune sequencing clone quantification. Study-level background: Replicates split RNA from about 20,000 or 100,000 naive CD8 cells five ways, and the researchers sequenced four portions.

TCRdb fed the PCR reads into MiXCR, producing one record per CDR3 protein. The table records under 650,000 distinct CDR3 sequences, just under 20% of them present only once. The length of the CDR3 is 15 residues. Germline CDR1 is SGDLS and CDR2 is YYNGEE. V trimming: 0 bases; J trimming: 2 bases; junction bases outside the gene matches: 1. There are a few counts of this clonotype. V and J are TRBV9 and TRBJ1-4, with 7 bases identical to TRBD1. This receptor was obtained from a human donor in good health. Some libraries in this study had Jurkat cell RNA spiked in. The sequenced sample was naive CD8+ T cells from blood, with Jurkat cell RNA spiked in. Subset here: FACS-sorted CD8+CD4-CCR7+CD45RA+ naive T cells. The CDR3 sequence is CASSVEQGTNEKLFF. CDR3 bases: TGTGCCAGCAGCGTAGAACAGGGGACTAATGAAAAACTGTTTTTT.